The 28 T cell receptor beta chains in this list originate from one sample, sequenced in a study of cytomegalovirus exposure and HLA in healthy donors. Data came from immunoSEQ multiplex PCR; TCRdb stores just in-frame clones and leaves some out. The sample includes about 280,000 clones, around 89% seen only once; the top ten take around 0.9%. Sequenced material: PBMCs. These receptors came from a woman aged 18-29 years in good health and CMV-seronegative.

This clone was seen more than once but under ten times. The chain recombines TRBV10-3 with TRBJ1-2; possible D gene TRBD1, 5 bases. V gave up 7 bases and J gave up 7 bases, with 10 bases separating them. This CDR3 spans 11 amino acids. CDR1 and CDR2 from the germline V gene are ENHRY and SYGVKD. The CDR3: CAIMGGSGYTF. The DNA of the CDR3 is TGTGCCATCATGGGGGGGTCTGGCTACACCTTC.

This chain uses TRBV27 with TRBJ2-7, with 7 positions matching TRBD1. J lost 7 bases, V lost 3 bases, and 9 bases had no gene match. This CDR3 has 14 residues. CDR1 MNHEY and CDR2 SMNVEV come from the germline V gene (reference sequence). CDR3 coding DNA: TGTGCCAGCAGTTTTCAAATGAAACAGGGGGAGCAGTACTTC. Protein: CASSFQMKQGEQYF.

This chain uses TRBV6-5 with TRBJ1-2; 7 bases line up with TRBD1. The junction had 7 bases not matched to a gene; V was cut back by 5 bases and J by 7 bases. CDR1 is MNHEY and CDR2 is SVGAGI in the germline V gene. The CDR3 has 13 residues. The CDR3 is CASSPDRVGGYTF. In DNA form, the CDR3 reads TGTGCCAGCAGTCCCGACAGGGTGGGTGGCTACACCTTC.

This clone was seen only a few times. J is TRBJ1-5 and V is TRBV7-8, with TRBD1 matching over 9 bases. CDR1 and CDR2 from the germline V gene are SGHVS and FQNEAQ. Trimming removed 6 bases from V and 4 bases from J; junction bases left unmatched: 7. The CDR3 covers 15 residues. The CDR3 is CASRQDRGSNQPQHF. The CDR3 DNA sequence: TGTGCCAGCAGACAAGACAGGGGGTCAAATCAGCCCCAGCATTTT.

V gene TRBV14 combines with J gene TRBJ2-1; D may be TRBD2 (5 bases). V lost 1 base and J lost 8, with 18 bases in between. The CDR3 sequence is 16 residues long. Germline V CDR1 and CDR2: SGHDN, FVKESK. For the CDR3, the DNA is TGTGCCAGCAGCCAAGCTCGTAACCCTAGCATGGATGAGCAGTTCTTC. Protein: CASSQARNPSMDEQFF.

This chain joins TRBV28 and TRBJ2-3; 11 bases agree with TRBD2. This CDR3 region has 18 residues. Germline CDR1 is MDHEN and CDR2 is SYDVKM. With V trimmed by 6 bases and J by 1 base, 12 bases remained unmatched. CDR3 in DNA: TGTGCCAGCAGCCGGCTGGGGCCGGGACTAGCGGGCACAGATACGCAGTATTTT. Protein product: CASSRLGPGLAGTDTQYF.

V is TRBV7-9 and J is TRBJ1-1, with D possibly matching TRBD1 (5 bases). The CDR3 length is 14 residues. The germline CDR1 and CDR2 sequences are SEHNR and FQNEAQ (reference sequence). V was pared by 5 bases and J by 8 bases, with 18 bases between. The CDR3 reads CASSPGGGVTEAFF. The CDR3 coding sequence is TGTGCCAGCAGCCCCGGGGGGGGTGTGACCGAAGCTTTCTTT.

CDR3 in amino acids: CASSYGRGRADTQYF. The CDR3 nucleotides read TGTGCCAGCAGTTACGGTCGGGGGAGGGCAGATACGCAGTATTTT. The chain carries TRBV6-5 and TRBJ2-3; 7 bases agree with TRBD2. The germline CDR1 and CDR2 sequences are MNHEY and SVGAGI. The CDR3 totals 15 residues. V was pared by 2 bases and J by 4 bases, with 6 bases of the junction left unmatched.

The J gene is TRBJ1-3, the V gene TRBV2, with D tentatively TRBD1 (5 bases). The V gene's germline CDR1 is SNHLY and CDR2 FYNNEI. Trimming removed 8 bases at V and 4 bases at J, with 6 bases between. The CDR3 loop spans 11 amino acids. In nucleotides, the CDR3 is TGTGCCAGCCACAGGGGAAACACCATATATTTT. Translation gives CASHRGNTIYF. Together with reference TRBV2 and TRBJ1-3, the CDR3 gives the full variable domain: EPEVTQTPSHQVTQMGQEVILRCVPISNHLYFYWYRQILGQKVEFLVSFYNNEISEKSEIFDDQFSVERPDGSNFTLKIRSTKLEDSAMYFCASHRGNTIYFGEGSWLTVV.

The gene calls are TRBV6-5 and TRBJ2-7, with a tentative D call TRBD2 (5 bases). Germline V CDR1 and CDR2: MNHEY, SVGAGI. Trimming cost V 2 bases and J 6 bases, with 11 bases left between them. The length of the CDR3 is 13 residues. CDR3 DNA: TGTGCCAGCAGTTACCATCGCGGAGGCGAGCAGTACTTC. It translates to CASSYHRGGEQYF.

The chain employs TRBV4-2 and TRBJ1-3; 7 bases map to TRBD1. The ends lost 0 bases at V and 7 bases at J; junction bases unmatched: 9. The CDR3 extends over 16 amino acids. From germline, CDR1 is LGHNA and CDR2 YNFKEQ. The CDR3 region is CASSQDIGGRGNTIYF. CDR3 nucleotide sequence: TGTGCCAGCAGCCAAGATATCGGGGGCAGGGGGAACACCATATATTTT.

CDR3 coding DNA: TGTGCCAGCAGTTTATTGGCAGGGGTGGACGAGCAGTACTTC. As protein: CASSLLAGVDEQYF. This chain joins TRBV27 and TRBJ2-7; D may be TRBD1 (6 bases). The CDR3 has 14 residues. Looked up from germline, CDR1 is MNHEY and CDR2 is SMNVEV (reference sequence). V lost 1 base to trimming and J lost 5 bases, with 12 bases between them.

The chain couples TRBV30 to TRBJ1-6; 7 positions match TRBD1. The CDR3 totals 13 residues. The V and J ends lost 4 bases and 9 bases, in that order; junction bases with no gene match: 6. The germline gives CDR1 GTSNPN, CDR2 SVGIG (reference sequence). CDR3 sequence reads: CAWTGGVGSPLHF. CDR3 in DNA: TGTGCCTGGACAGGGGGTGTTGGTTCACCCCTCCACTTT.

The CDR3 reads CASSLGRDLGGGHYGYTF. CDR3 in DNA: TGTGCCAGCAGCTTAGGACGAGATTTAGGGGGCGGCCACTATGGCTACACCTTC. This chain connects TRBV7-2 to TRBJ1-2; 7 bases align to TRBD1. Germline V gene sequence: CDR1 SGHTA, CDR2 FQGNSA. J was trimmed by 3 bases and V by 1 base; bases with no gene match: 14. The CDR3 is made up of 18 amino acids.

In its sample, this clone was seen a few times. The chain has TRBV7-3 and TRBJ2-1; 8 bases match TRBD2. Germline V CDR1 and CDR2: SGHTA, FQGTGA. This CDR3 comprises 14 residues. V was clipped by 5 bases and J by 6 bases; unmatched bases: 6. The CDR3 protein is CASSPGGGGNEQFF. CDR3 sequence (DNA): TGTGCCAGCAGCCCCGGGGGGGGAGGCAATGAGCAGTTCTTC.

This chain joins TRBV9 and TRBJ1-6, with a weak D call TRBD1 (5 bases). The CDR3 has 16 residues. V lost 0 bases to trimming and J lost 5 bases, with 12 bases between them. Germline V gives CDR1 SGDLS, CDR2 YYNGEE. The CDR3 region is CASSVGQGGDNSPLHF. The CDR3 DNA follows: TGTGCCAGCAGCGTAGGTCAGGGAGGAGATAATTCACCCCTCCACTTT.

This sequence joins TRBV10-1 and TRBJ2-7, with 12 nucleotides matching TRBD2. The germline CDR1 and CDR2 sequences are WNHNN and SYGVQD (reference sequence). V was clipped by 0 bases and J by 2 bases; unmatched bases: 8. The CDR3 is 18 residues long. Here the CDR3 reads CASSESGLASGGAYEQYF. In nucleotides, the CDR3 is TGCGCCAGCAGTGAGTCCGGCCTGGCTAGCGGGGGGGCCTACGAGCAGTACTTC.

V gene TRBV9 combines with J gene TRBJ1-2; tentatively, D is TRBD1 (6 bases). The CDR3 is made up of 15 amino acids. CDR1 SGDLS and CDR2 YYNGEE come from the germline V gene. V was pared by 0 bases and J by 5 bases, with 14 bases between. CDR3 protein: CASSVAPGRGYGYTF. CDR3 in DNA: TGTGCCAGCAGCGTAGCACCAGGGAGGGGGTATGGCTACACCTTC.

The chain couples TRBV10-3 to TRBJ2-2; 10 bases fit TRBD1. V lost 6 bases to trimming and J lost 3 bases; unmatched junction nucleotides: 22. Germline values: CDR1 ENHRY, CDR2 SYGVKD. The CDR3 is made up of 21 amino acids. The CDR3 here is CAISSRGGQGPPHGDTGELFF. The CDR3 DNA reads TGTGCCATCAGCTCCCGGGGGGGACAGGGGCCCCCACACGGGGACACCGGGGAGCTGTTTTTT.

The rearrangement joins TRBV10-3 to TRBJ1-6; 8 positions agree with TRBD1. Unmatched junction bases numbered 15, after V lost 11 bases and J lost 0 bases. Germline V CDR1 and CDR2: ENHRY, SYGVKD. CDR3 length: 18 amino acids. The DNA of the CDR3 is TGTGCCGCGTCCGACAGGGGAGGAACTAGCTCCTATAATTCACCCCTCCACTTT. Its translation is CAASDRGGTSSYNSPLHF.

The CDR3 sequence: CASGRRGTNEKLFF. Written as DNA, the CDR3 is TGTGCCAGCGGGAGGAGGGGAACTAATGAAAAACTGTTTTTT. V is TRBV9 and J is TRBJ1-4; TRBD1 might be the D (5 bases). V shed 7 bases and J shed 1 base, with 11 bases lying between them. The CDR3 loop spans 14 amino acids. The germline V gene encodes CDR1 SGDLS and CDR2 YYNGEE.

The rearrangement links TRBV28 to TRBJ2-2, with 9 positions matching TRBD1. Per the germline V gene, CDR1 is MDHEN and CDR2 is SYDVKM. With 5 bases clipped from V and 4 bases from J, the junction kept 17 bases outside the gene matches. The CDR3 covers 19 residues. CDR3 loop: CASSHMIRDRDRGTGELFF. CDR3 in DNA: TGTGCCAGCAGTCACATGATCCGGGACAGGGATAGGGGCACCGGGGAGCTGTTTTTT.

This CDR3 reads CASSLERTEETQYF. The DNA of the CDR3 is TGCGCCAGCAGCTTGGAGAGGACAGAAGAGACCCAGTACTTC. The rearrangement links TRBV5-1 to TRBJ2-5, with a tentative D call TRBD1 (6 bases). The CDR3 spans 14 residues. The V gene's germline CDR1 is SGHRS and CDR2 YFSETQ. Trimming left V 0 bases short and J 3 bases short, with 9 bases between. The complete variable domain, with remaining parts taken from reference TRBV5-1 and TRBJ2-5, reads KAGVTQTPRYLIKTRGQQVTLSCSPISGHRSVSWYQQTPGQGLQFLFEYFSETQRNKGNFPGRFSGRQFSNSRSEMNVSTLELGDSALYLCASSLERTEETQYFGPGTRLLVL.

The chain joins TRBV25-1 to TRBJ1-1, with 7 bases identical to TRBD1. CDR3 length: 14 amino acids. The germline CDR1 and CDR2 sequences are MGHDK and SYGVNS. The trim removed 8 bases at V and 0 bases at J, leaving 6 bases unmatched. CDR3 bases: TGTGCCAGCGACGTAGGGGGCCTGAACACTGAAGCTTTCTTT. Translation gives CASDVGGLNTEAFF.

The chain links TRBV28 to TRBJ2-1, with a possible D match to TRBD1 (5 bases). Trimming shortened V by 7 bases and J by 6 bases, and 19 bases separated the two germline ends. CDR3 length: 15 amino acids. The germline V gene has CDR1 MDHEN and CDR2 SYDVKM. CDR3 coding DNA: TGTGCCAGCATGGAGCGCAGGGAAACTGGCAATGAGCAGTTCTTC. It is translated as CASMERRETGNEQFF.

This clone was recorded once. The DNA for the CDR3 is TGTGCCAGCAGTATAGGACAGGGGGCTATCACTGAAGCTTTCTTT. It codes for CASSIGQGAITEAFF. The chain joins TRBV6-6 to TRBJ1-1; TRBD1 matches at 11 bases. This CDR3 comprises 15 residues. J lost 4 bases, V lost 5 bases, and 6 bases had no gene match. The germline gives CDR1 MNHNY, CDR2 SVGAGI (reference sequence).

This sequence joins TRBV19 and TRBJ2-7, with 10 nucleotides matching TRBD1. CDR3 size: 14 residues. Germline V gene lookup returns CDR1 LNHDA and CDR2 SQIVND (reference sequence). Trimming at V came to 3 bases and at J to 6 bases, leaving 5 bases not matched to a gene. The CDR3 DNA reads TGTGCCAGTAGTATTGGGGGACAGGGGCGCGAGCAGTACTTC. Translating it yields CASSIGGQGREQYF. The full variable domain, rest sourced from reference TRBV19 and TRBJ2-7, is DGGITQSPKYLFRKEGQNVTLSCEQNLNHDAMYWYRQDPGQGLRLIYYSQIVNDFQKGDIAEGYSVSREKKESFPLTVTSAQKNPTAFYLCASSIGGQGREQYFGPGTRLTVT.

The V and J genes are TRBV7-6 and TRBJ1-1; 8 positions agree with TRBD1. Germline V gene sequence: CDR1 SGHVS, CDR2 FNYEAQ. V was pared by 5 bases and J by 11 bases, with 10 bases of the junction left unmatched. The CDR3 sequence is 13 residues long. The CDR3 protein is CASSARQGLGAFF. The CDR3 nucleotides are TGTGCCAGCAGCGCCCGACAGGGGTTGGGTGCTTTCTTT.